These 21 T cell receptor beta chains were all obtained from the same sample, sequenced in a study of neurological immune-mediated disorders. TCRdb called the 5' RACE reads again in MiXCR, with one record for every CDR3 protein. The sample contains tens of thousands of distinct CDR3 sequences, 3% to 4.5% of which appear only once. The sample comprised PBMCs. Every receptor here comes from a young man with multiple sclerosis.

This clonotype was counted a few times. V is TRBV12-3 or TRBV12-4 and J is TRBJ1-2; 9 nucleotides line up with TRBD1. Germline trimming cut 6 bases from V and 5 bases from J; bases unmatched to any gene: 10. The CDR3 is made up of 15 amino acids. CDR3 loop: CASRPGQGAGYGYTF. CDR3 sequence (DNA): TGTGCCAGCAGACCGGGACAGGGTGCAGGTTATGGCTACACCTTC.

This clonotype showed up many times. The rearrangement links TRBV12-3 or TRBV12-4 to TRBJ2-7; no definite D call. V dropped 2 bases and J dropped 3 bases, with 11 bases sitting between them. This CDR3 region has 14 residues. The CDR3 nucleotides read TGTGCCAGCAGTTTATTCCAGAGAGACTACGAGCAGTACTTC. It translates to CASSLFQRDYEQYF.

This clonotype was observed many times. This chain joins TRBV27 and TRBJ2-7; 12 bases match TRBD2. Trimming at V came to 4 bases and at J to 6 bases, leaving 10 bases not matched to a gene. The CDR3 runs 16 residues. Germline values: CDR1 MNHEY, CDR2 SMNVEV (reference sequence). The DNA of the CDR3 is TGTGCCAGCAGTTCGTTGGCTAGCGGGGGGGCGGGCGAGCAGTACTTC. The encoded protein is CASSSLASGGAGEQYF.

The chain carries TRBV7-9 and TRBJ1-2; D is unclear. V lost 5 bases to trimming and J lost 8 bases, with 15 bases between them. From germline, CDR1 is SEHNR and CDR2 FQNEAQ (reference sequence). The CDR3 is made up of 13 amino acids. The DNA for the CDR3 is TGTGCCAGCAGCGCGAAAGGGCCCGGGGGCTACACCTTC. It yields the protein CASSAKGPGGYTF.

This clonotype has a count of ten or more. The chain joins TRBV20-1 to TRBJ2-3; 9 nucleotides line up with TRBD2. The junction had 14 bases not matched to a gene; V was cut back by 6 bases and J by 4 bases. Per germline, CDR1 DFQATT and CDR2 SNEGSKA (reference sequence). The CDR3 runs to 16 residues. Written as DNA, the CDR3 is TGCAGTGCGCTGACCCCGGCTAGCGGGGCGGCAGATACGCAGTATTTT. Encoded protein: CSALTPASGAADTQYF.

This clonotype was recorded a few times. The chain couples TRBV24-1 to TRBJ2-3; no clear D. Trimming removed 7 bases at V and 3 bases at J, with 16 bases between. Per the germline V gene, CDR1 is KGHDR and CDR2 is SFDVKD. The CDR3 length is 15 residues. For the CDR3, the DNA is TGTGCCACCAGCGCCACCCGGATCCGAACAGATACGCAGTATTTT. Its protein product is CATSATRIRTDTQYF.

This clonotype was seen many times. The chain carries TRBV3-1 and TRBJ2-5, with D unclear. CDR3 length equals 15 residues. Trimming removed 0 bases at V and 2 bases at J, with 10 bases between. Germline V lookup: CDR1 LGHDT, CDR2 YNNKEL (reference sequence). DNA for the CDR3: TGTGCCAGCAGCCAAGATCTGTTAGGGCAAGAGACCCAGTACTTC. Encoded protein: CASSQDLLGQETQYF.

This clonotype was counted at least ten times. The chain links TRBV6-6 to TRBJ1-1; D gene uncertain. Germline CDR1 reads MNHNY; CDR2 reads SVGAGI (reference sequence). V lost 2 bases and J 0 bases, leaving 10 bases between the germline ends. The CDR3 contains 15 residues. In DNA form, the CDR3 reads TGTGCCAGCAGTTACCTGGGCCATATGAACACTGAAGCTTTCTTT. Protein: CASSYLGHMNTEAFF.

This clonotype has a count of ten or more. The chain joins TRBV20-1 to TRBJ2-5, with 11 bases matching TRBD2. The CDR3 is made up of 13 amino acids. The V gene's germline CDR1 is DFQATT and CDR2 SNEGSKA (reference sequence). V shed 4 bases, J shed 5 bases, and the junction held 3 bases outside the gene matches. As DNA, the CDR3 is TGCAGTGCTACCTTAGCGGGGGGGGAGACCCAGTACTTC. This gives the protein CSATLAGGETQYF.

The table lists this clonotype with many counts. The chain combines TRBV29-1 with TRBJ2-1; the match to TRBD2 covers 8 bases. The junction had 9 bases not matched to a gene; V was cut back by 6 bases and J by 5 bases. From germline, CDR1 is SQVTM and CDR2 ANQGSEA. The CDR3 extends over 14 amino acids. CDR3 sequence reads: CSVAGGAIDNEQFF. As DNA, the CDR3 is TGCAGCGTGGCCGGGGGGGCCATCGACAATGAGCAGTTCTTC.

This sequence joins TRBV3-1 and TRBJ1-2; no clear D. CDR1 is LGHDT and CDR2 is YNNKEL in the germline V gene (reference sequence). V was shortened by 2 bases and J by 8 bases, with 6 bases between the two germline ends. The CDR3 has 11 amino acids. CDR3 sequence reads: CASSQTGGYTF. The CDR3, as DNA: TGTGCCAGCAGCCAAACGGGAGGCTACACCTTC.

This clonotype was observed at least ten times. The gene calls are TRBV10-3 and TRBJ1-2; perhaps TRBD1 as D (5 bases). This CDR3 region has 14 residues. The V and J ends lost 0 bases and 1 base respectively, with 6 bases between them. Germline V gene data show CDR1 as ENHRY and CDR2 as SYGVKD. CDR3 coding DNA: TGTGCCATCAGTGAGTCGACAGTTAACTATGGCTACACCTTC. Translation gives CAISESTVNYGYTF.

This clonotype was found many times. The rearrangement links TRBV6-5 to TRBJ2-7; D is uncertain. The length of the CDR3 is 13 residues. Germline CDR1 MNHEY, CDR2 SVGAGI. Trimming stripped 2 bases from V and 6 bases from J, with 11 bases between. In DNA form, the CDR3 reads TGTGCCAGCAGTTACAGGGCCGAGAGCGAGCAGTACTTC. Its translation: CASSYRAESEQYF.

This clonotype turned up a few times. A read error may account for a junction end that differs from germline. The J gene is TRBJ2-3, the V gene TRBV20-1; D perhaps matches TRBD2 (6 bases). The germline CDR1 and CDR2 sequences are DFQATT and SNEGSKA (reference sequence). The CDR3 is 15 residues long. DNA of the CDR3: TGTAGTGCCATCGGGTTCGGGGGATACACAGATACGCAGTATTTT. It translates to CSAIGFGGYTDTQYF.

This chain joins TRBV6-5 and TRBJ1-3; D gene unclear. Germline V lookup: CDR1 MNHEY, CDR2 SVGAGI. Trimming left V 0 bases short and J 0 bases short, with 9 bases between. The CDR3 contains 16 residues. CDR3 sequence (DNA): TGTGCCAGCAGTTACTCGATACGCACCTCTGGAAACACCATATATTTT. It is translated as CASSYSIRTSGNTIYF.

The chain uses TRBV5-5 and TRBJ2-1; D is perhaps TRBD2 (6 bases). Trimming left V 0 bases short and J 0 bases short, with 7 bases between. The CDR3 contains 15 residues. The germline gives CDR1 SGHKS, CDR2 YYEKEE (reference sequence). The CDR3 sequence: CASSLVGGSYNEQFF. The CDR3 nucleotides read TGTGCCAGCAGCTTGGTGGGGGGCTCCTACAATGAGCAGTTCTTC.

This clonotype was seen ten or more times. The genes are TRBV27 and TRBJ2-5; a weak D match, TRBD2 (5 bases). V dropped 8 bases and J dropped 5 bases, with 9 bases sitting between them. The CDR3 contains 11 residues. The germline CDR1 and CDR2 sequences are MNHEY and SMNVEV (reference sequence). This CDR3 is CASGRRETQYF. The CDR3 coding sequence is TGTGCCAGCGGGAGAAGGGAGACCCAGTACTTC.

On this clonotype itself: Possible read error: a much larger clone is one base away. This chain uses TRBV6-5 with TRBJ2-7; 7 nucleotides match TRBD2. V lost 7 bases and J lost 7; bases outside the gene matches: 10. Germline CDR1 and CDR2: MNHEY and SVGAGI. The CDR3 is 13 residues long. The CDR3 loop is CASTSTGGREQYF. Here the CDR3 DNA reads TGTGCCAGCACCTCGACGGGGGGTCGGGAGCAGTACTTC.

This clonotype was detected ten times or more. The gene calls are TRBV12-3 or TRBV12-4 and TRBJ2-7, with 7 bases identical to TRBD1. V was pared by 4 bases and J by 2 bases, with 5 bases of the junction left unmatched. The CDR3 is 14 amino acids. The CDR3 sequence is CASSSGQYAYEQYF. The DNA of the CDR3 is TGTGCCAGCAGTTCGGGACAGTACGCCTACGAGCAGTACTTC.

The table lists this clonotype with many counts. Mismatch with germline at one junction end may stem from a read error. The chain combines TRBV7-7 with TRBJ2-7; 7 bases are shared with TRBD2. The CDR3 has 13 residues. CDR1 is SSHAT and CDR2 is FNYEAQ in the germline V gene (reference sequence). The CDR3 DNA reads TGTGCTAGCAGCTTACGCGGGGGCTACGAGCAGTACTTC. Protein product: CASSLRGGYEQYF.

This clonotype was seen ten or more times. The chain recombines TRBV20-1 with TRBJ2-7, with D possibly being TRBD2 (6 bases). V was pared by 5 bases and J by 6 bases, with 20 bases between. Germline lookup yields CDR1 DFQATT and CDR2 SNEGSKA (reference sequence). The CDR3 runs to 14 residues. In DNA, the CDR3 is TGCAGTGCTGGAGGGAAACCAGGGTGGGGCGAGCAGTACTTC. This sequence encodes CSAGGKPGWGEQYF.